Sequencing of this T cell receptor (beta chain) was carried out in a study of blood T cell repertoires in COVID-19. Study at large: T cells, B-cell-depleted T cells, or PBMCs provided the cDNA or gDNA that served as material.

Germline V gene lookup returns CDR1 SNHLY and CDR2 FYNNEI. The CDR3 is 15 amino acids. V lost 4 bases and J lost 2; bases outside the gene matches: 0. Sequencing used immunoSEQ multiplex PCR; TCRdb keeps in-frame clones, though not all of them. The sample records some 150,000 clones, roughly nine tenths being singletons. The V and J genes are TRBV2 and TRBJ1-6, with 9 bases that match TRBD1. Sequencing was carried out using peripheral blood. The TCR sequence derives from a woman aged 55-70 years with active or convalescent COVID-19. The CDR3 loop is CASSGQGAYNSPLHF. The CDR3 DNA sequence: TGTGCCAGCAGTGGACAGGGGGCCTATAATTCACCCCTCCACTTT.